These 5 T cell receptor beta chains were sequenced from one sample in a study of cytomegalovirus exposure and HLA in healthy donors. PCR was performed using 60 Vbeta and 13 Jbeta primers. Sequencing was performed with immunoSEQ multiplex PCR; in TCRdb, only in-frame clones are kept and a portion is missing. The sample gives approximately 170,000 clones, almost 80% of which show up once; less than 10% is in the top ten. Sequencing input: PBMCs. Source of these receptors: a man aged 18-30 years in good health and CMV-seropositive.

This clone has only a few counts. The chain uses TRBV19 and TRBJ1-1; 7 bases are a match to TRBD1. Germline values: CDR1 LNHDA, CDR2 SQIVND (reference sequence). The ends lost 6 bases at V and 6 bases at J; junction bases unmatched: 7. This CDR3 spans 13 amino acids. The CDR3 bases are TGTGCCAGTAGCCCCTGGCAGGGGGCTGAAGCTTTCTTT. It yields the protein CASSPWQGAEAFF.

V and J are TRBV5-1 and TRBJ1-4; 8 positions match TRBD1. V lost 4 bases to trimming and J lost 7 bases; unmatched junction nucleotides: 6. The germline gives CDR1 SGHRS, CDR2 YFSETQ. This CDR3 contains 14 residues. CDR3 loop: CASSERTGSEKLFF. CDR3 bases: TGCGCCAGCAGCGAGCGGACAGGGAGTGAAAAACTGTTTTTT. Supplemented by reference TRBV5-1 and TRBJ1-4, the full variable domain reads KAGVTQTPRYLIKTRGQQVTLSCSPISGHRSVSWYQQTPGQGLQFLFEYFSETQRNKGNFPGRFSGRQFSNSRSEMNVSTLELGDSALYLCASSERTGSEKLFFGSGTQLSVL.

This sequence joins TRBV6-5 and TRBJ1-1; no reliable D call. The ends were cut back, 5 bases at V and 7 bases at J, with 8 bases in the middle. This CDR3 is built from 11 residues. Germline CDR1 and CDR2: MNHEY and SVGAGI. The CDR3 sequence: CASSEADEAFF. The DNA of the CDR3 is TGTGCCAGCAGTGAAGCGGATGAAGCTTTCTTT.

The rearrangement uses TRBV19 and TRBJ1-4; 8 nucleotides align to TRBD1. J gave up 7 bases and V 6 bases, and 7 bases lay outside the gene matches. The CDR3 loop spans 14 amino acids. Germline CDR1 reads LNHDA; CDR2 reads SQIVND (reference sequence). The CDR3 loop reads CASSIQGAGEKLFF. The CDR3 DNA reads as TGTGCCAGTAGCATCCAGGGGGCGGGTGAAAAACTGTTTTTT.

The CDR3 spells CASSLGQGVTNEQYF. In DNA, the CDR3 is TGTGCCAGCAGCCTCGGACAGGGGGTAACGAACGAGCAGTACTTC. V is TRBV13 and J is TRBJ2-7; TRBD1 aligns across 10 bases. Germline assignment: CDR1 PRHDT and CDR2 FYEKMQ (reference sequence). The CDR3 extends over 15 amino acids. The trim removed 5 bases at V and 5 bases at J, leaving 9 bases unmatched.